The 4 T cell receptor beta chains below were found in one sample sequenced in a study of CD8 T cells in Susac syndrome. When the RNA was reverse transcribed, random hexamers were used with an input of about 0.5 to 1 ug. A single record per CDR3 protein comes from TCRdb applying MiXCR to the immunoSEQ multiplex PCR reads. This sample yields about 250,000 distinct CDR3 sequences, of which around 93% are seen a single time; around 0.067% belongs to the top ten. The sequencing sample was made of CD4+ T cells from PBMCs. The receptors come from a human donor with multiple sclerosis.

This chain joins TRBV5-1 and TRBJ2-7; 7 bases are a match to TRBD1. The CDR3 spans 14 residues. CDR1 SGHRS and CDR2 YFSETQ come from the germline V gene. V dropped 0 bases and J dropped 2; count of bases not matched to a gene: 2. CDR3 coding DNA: TGCGCCAGCAGCTTGGGGACAGGCCCCTACGAGCAGTACGTC. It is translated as CASSLGTGPYEQYV.

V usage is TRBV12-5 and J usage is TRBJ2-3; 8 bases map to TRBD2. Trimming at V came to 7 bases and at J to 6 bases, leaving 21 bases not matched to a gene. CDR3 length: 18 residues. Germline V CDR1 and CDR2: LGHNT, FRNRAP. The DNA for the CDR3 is TGTGCTAGTGACCAACCCCCTTCTGCCGGGACTAGTAAGGATACGCAGTATTTT. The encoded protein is CASDQPPSAGTSKDTQYF.

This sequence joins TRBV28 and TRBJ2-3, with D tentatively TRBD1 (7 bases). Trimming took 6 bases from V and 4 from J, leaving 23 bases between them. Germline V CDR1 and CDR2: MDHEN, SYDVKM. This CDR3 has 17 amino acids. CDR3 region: CASSLGIRQGGADTQYF. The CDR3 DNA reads TGTGCCAGCAGCCTAGGGATTCGACAGGGAGGAGCAGATACGCAGTATTTT.

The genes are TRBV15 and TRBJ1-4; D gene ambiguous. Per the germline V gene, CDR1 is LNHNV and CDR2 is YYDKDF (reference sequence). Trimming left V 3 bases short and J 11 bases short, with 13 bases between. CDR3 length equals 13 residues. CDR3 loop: CATSSPAAWKLFF. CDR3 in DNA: TGTGCCACCAGCAGCCCCGCGGCTTGGAAACTGTTTTTT.